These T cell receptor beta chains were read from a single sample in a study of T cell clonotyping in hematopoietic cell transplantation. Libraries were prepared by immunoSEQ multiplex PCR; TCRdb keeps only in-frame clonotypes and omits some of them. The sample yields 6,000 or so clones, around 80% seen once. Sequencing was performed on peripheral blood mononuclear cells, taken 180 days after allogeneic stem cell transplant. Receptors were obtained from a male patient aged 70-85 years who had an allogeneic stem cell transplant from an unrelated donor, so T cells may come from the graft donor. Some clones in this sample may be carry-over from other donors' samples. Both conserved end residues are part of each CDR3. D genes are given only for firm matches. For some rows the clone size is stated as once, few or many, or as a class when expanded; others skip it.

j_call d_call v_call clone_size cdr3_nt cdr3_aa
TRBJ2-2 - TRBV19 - TGTGCCAGTAGTGCCCTCCCCCGGGGCGCCGGGGAGCTGTTTTTT CASSALPRGAGELFF
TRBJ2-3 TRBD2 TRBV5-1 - TGCGCCAGCAGGAGGTGGACTAGCGGGAGGGATACGCAGTATTTT CASRRWTSGRDTQYF
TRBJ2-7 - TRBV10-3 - TGTGCCATCAGTAAAACTACAGGGACCGCCTACGAGCAGTACTTC CAISKTTGTAYEQYF
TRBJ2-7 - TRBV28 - TGTGCCAGCAGTAGCCCCCAGGGACAGCAGTACTTC CASSSPQGQQYF
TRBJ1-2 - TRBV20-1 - TGCAGTGCTAGACCCCCCTATGGCTACACCTTC CSARPPYGYTF
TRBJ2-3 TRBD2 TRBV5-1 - TGCGCCAGCCGCGACCCGGGAGGAGCAGATACGCAGTATTTT CASRDPGGADTQYF
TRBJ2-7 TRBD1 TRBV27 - TGTGCCAGCAGTATCGGACAGGAGTCCTACGAGCAGTACTTC CASSIGQESYEQYF
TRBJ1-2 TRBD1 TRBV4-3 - TGCGCCAGCAGCCAAGATCGGGGACAGGGGAGTTTTGGCTACACCTTC CASSQDRGQGSFGYTF
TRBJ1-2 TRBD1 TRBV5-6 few TGTGCCAGCAGCGGACAGGGAAGATATGGCTACACCTTC CASSGQGRYGYTF
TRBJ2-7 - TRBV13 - TGTGCCAGCAGCCCCCTTCCTCAGGCGGACGAGCAGTACTTC CASSPLPQADEQYF
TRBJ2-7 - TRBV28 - TGTGCCAGCACCCCTACCGGCGGGCCTGGGACCTACGAGCAGTACTTC CASTPTGGPGTYEQYF
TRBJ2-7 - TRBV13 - TGTGCCAGCAGCGAGATGGCCACCTCCTACGAGCAGTACTTC CASSEMATSYEQYF
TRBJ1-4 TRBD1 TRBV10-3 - TGTGCCATCCGACAGGGAGTATATGAAAAACTGTTTTTT CAIRQGVYEKLFF
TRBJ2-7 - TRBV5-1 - TGCGCCAGCAGCTTTGATGCCCAGGTGAGCTCCTACGAGCAGTACTTC CASSFDAQVSSYEQYF
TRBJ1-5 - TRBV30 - TGTGCCTGGAGTGTACGGATGGGGGACCGGGGATCCAATCAGCCCCAGCATTTT CAWSVRMGDRGSNQPQHF
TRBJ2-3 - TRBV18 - TGTGCCAGCTCACGGGTAGGACTGGGCGCAGATACGCAGTATTTT CASSRVGLGADTQYF
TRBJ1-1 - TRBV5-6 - TGTGCCAGCAGCTTGATGGCAGGGGAGACTGAAGCTTTCTTT CASSLMAGETEAFF
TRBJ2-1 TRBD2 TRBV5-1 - TGCGCCAGCAGCTTGTCGGGACTAGCGGGAGGGAATGAGCAGTTCTTC CASSLSGLAGGNEQFF
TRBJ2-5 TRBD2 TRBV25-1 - TGTGCCAGCAGTGTACAGCGGGACGTGAGAGAGACCCAGTACTTC CASSVQRDVRETQYF
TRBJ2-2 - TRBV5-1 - TGCGCCAGCAGCACGGGAGAGAACACCGGGGAGCTGTTTTTT CASSTGENTGELFF
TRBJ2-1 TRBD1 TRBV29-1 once TGCAGCGTTGAACAATCCCAGGGGGTAAGGCAGTTCTTC CSVEQSQGVRQFF
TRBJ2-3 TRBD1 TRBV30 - TGTGCCTTCGCCCTAGGGGGCAAGTTGGATACGCAGTATTTT CAFALGGKLDTQYF
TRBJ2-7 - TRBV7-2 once TGTGCCAGCAGCTTAGGAGGGGCCTACTACGAGCAGTACTTC CASSLGGAYYEQYF
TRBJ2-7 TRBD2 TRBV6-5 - TGTGCCAGCAGTTACGGGACTAGCGGGAGTACCCACGAGCAGTACTTC CASSYGTSGSTHEQYF
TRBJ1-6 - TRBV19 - TGTGCCAGTACTGGGACGGAGTATAATTCACCCCTCCACTTT CASTGTEYNSPLHF
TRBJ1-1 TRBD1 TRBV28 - TGTGCCAGCAGAACAGGGACAGGGGGCAGGGACACTGAAGCTTTCTTT CASRTGTGGRDTEAFF
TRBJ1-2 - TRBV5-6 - TGTGCCAGCAGCGGGCAGAGCTACTATGGCTACACCTTC CASSGQSYYGYTF